The clone carrying this T cell receptor (beta chain) was observed a single time. Method: immunoSEQ multiplex PCR; TCRdb's copy keeps in-frame clones and lacks some. The data contain around 140,000 clones, roughly 80% of them singletons. The V and J ends lost 4 bases and 8 bases, in that order; junction bases with no gene match: 12. Germline CDR1 reads MNHEY; CDR2 reads SMNVEV (reference sequence). The CDR3 covers 16 residues. This sample was taken from a study of blood T cell repertoires in COVID-19. The overall study: T cells, B-cell-depleted T cells, or PBMCs provided the cDNA or gDNA that served as material.

The sequenced material came from peripheral blood. This receptor was taken from a human donor in a cohort sampled during active COVID-19. The chain couples TRBV27 to TRBJ2-5; 11 bases are a match to TRBD1. The chain's CDR3 is CASSSPGTGGDPTQYF. The CDR3 bases are TGTGCCAGCAGTTCGCCCGGGACAGGGGGGGACCCTACCCAGTACTTC.